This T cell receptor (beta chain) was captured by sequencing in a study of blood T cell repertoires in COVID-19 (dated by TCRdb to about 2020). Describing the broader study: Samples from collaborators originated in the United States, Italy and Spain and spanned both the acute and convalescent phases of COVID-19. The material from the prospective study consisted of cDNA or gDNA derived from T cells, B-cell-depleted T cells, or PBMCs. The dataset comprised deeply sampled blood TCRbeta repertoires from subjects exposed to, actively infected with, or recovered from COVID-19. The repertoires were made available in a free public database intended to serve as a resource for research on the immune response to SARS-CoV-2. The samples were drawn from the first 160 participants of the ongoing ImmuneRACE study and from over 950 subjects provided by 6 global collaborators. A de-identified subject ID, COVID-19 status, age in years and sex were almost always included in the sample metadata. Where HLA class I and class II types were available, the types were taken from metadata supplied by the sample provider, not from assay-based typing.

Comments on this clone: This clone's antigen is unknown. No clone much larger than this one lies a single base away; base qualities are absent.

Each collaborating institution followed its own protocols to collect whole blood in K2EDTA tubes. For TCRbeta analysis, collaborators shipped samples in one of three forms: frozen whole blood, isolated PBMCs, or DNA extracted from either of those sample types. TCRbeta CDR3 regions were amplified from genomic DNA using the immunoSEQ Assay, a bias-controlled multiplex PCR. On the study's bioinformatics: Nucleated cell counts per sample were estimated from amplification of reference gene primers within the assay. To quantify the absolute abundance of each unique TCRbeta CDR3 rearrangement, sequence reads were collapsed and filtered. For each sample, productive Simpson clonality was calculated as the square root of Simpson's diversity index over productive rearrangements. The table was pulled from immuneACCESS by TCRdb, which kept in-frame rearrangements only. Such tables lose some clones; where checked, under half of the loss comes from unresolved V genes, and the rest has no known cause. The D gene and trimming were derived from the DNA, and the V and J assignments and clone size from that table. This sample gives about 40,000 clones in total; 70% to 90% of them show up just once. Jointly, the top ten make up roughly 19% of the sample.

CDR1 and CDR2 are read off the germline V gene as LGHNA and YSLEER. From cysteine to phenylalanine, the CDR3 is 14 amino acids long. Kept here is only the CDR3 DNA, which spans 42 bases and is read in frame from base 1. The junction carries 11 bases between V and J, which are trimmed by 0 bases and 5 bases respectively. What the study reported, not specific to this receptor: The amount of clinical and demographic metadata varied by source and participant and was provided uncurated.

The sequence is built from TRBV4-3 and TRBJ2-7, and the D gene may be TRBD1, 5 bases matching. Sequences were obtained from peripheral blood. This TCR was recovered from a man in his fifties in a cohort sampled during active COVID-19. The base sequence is TGCGCCAGCAGCCAAGAGCCAGGGCAGGACGAGCAGTACTTC. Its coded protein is CASSQEPGQDEQYF.